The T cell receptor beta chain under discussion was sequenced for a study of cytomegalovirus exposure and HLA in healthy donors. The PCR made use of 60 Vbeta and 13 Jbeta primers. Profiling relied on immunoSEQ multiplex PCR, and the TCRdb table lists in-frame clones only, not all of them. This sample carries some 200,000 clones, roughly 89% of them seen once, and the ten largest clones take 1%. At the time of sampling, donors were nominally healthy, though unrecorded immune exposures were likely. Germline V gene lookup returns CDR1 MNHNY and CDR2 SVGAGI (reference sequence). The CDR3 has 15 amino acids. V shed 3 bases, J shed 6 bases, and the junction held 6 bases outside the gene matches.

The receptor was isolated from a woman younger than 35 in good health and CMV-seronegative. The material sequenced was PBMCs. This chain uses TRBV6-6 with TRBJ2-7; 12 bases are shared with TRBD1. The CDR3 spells CASSYLGQGAVEQYF. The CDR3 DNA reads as TGTGCCAGCAGTTATTTGGGACAGGGGGCTGTCGAGCAGTACTTC.